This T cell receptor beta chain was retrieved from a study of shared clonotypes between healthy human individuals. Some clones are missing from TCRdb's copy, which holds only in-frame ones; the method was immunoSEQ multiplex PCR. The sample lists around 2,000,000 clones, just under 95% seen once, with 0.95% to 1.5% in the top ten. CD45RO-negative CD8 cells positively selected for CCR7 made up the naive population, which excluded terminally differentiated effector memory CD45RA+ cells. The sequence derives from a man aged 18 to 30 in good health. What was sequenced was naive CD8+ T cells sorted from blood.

This CDR3 reads CASSYFAGAKNIQYF. CDR3 in DNA: TGTGCCAGCAGTTATTTTGCGGGAGCCAAAAACATTCAGTACTTC. The chain employs TRBV6-5 and TRBJ2-4, with D possibly matching TRBD2 (5 bases). Germline values: CDR1 MNHEY, CDR2 SVGAGI. V was pared by 3 bases and J by 0 bases, with 9 bases between. The CDR3 extends over 15 amino acids.